This is a list of T cell receptor beta chains from one sample in a study of T cell repertoires in cytomegalovirus infection. What these receptors recognize is not known. Each CDR3 protein is one row after TCRdb ran MiXCR on the reads. Among about 500,000 distinct CDR3 sequences listed, roughly a third were seen once. The material sequenced was cultured PBMCs, taken from culture after CMV antigen stimulation. The receptors derive from a human donor in good health (CMV status not recorded). Some clones in this sample may be carry-over from other donors' samples. Both conserved end residues are part of each CDR3. Each record gives: V gene, D gene, J gene, CDR3 protein. The D gene is left open where the match is weak.

>TRBV19|-|TRBJ2-6
CASQGGGFGANVLTF
>TRBV7-2|-|TRBJ1-1
CASSLAQWSGMNTEAFF
>TRBV29-1|TRBD2|TRBJ2-3
CSVSRLAGTFTQYF
>TRBV5-1|-|TRBJ2-7
CASRQFSRPDAYEQYF
>TRBV7-3|-|TRBJ2-3
CASSTRRGAGNTDTQYF
>TRBV4-2|-|TRBJ2-7
CASSQGAGSSYEQYF
>TRBV24-1|TRBD1|TRBJ2-2
CATSDLPGGTGELFF
>TRBV29-1|-|TRBJ1-1
CSVEVNTEAFF
>TRBV7-8|-|TRBJ2-1
CASSPSRRPYNEQFF
>TRBV7-9|-|TRBJ2-2
CASNRQSLLNTGELFF
>TRBV7-2|TRBD1|TRBJ1-4
CASSLTGTTTNEKLFF
>TRBV5-4|TRBD2|TRBJ2-3
CASSLSGRNTDTQYF
>TRBV20-1|-|TRBJ2-1
CTLSAHSSYNEQFF
>TRBV7-2|-|TRBJ2-7
CASSPKSGTQAYEQYF
>TRBV11-2|-|TRBJ2-4
CASSLGGSLAKNIQYF
>TRBV7-2|-|TRBJ2-5
CASCLEGIQETQYF
>TRBV7-2|-|TRBJ1-1
CASSLNWLNTEAFF
>TRBV12-3/TRBV12-4|-|TRBJ1-2
CASSLEYGYTF
>TRBV12-3/TRBV12-4|-|TRBJ2-3
CASKPGLSTDTQYF
>TRBV7-2|-|TRBJ2-5
CASRLTEDQETQYF
>TRBV5-1|-|TRBJ2-6
CASSLGDSGANVLTF
>TRBV7-2|-|TRBJ2-5
CASSLVGGPLQETQYF
>TRBV29-1|TRBD2|TRBJ2-1
CSVTGLAAGQFF
>TRBV7-8|-|TRBJ1-5
CASSLLRDQPQHF
>TRBV19|TRBD2|TRBJ2-1
CASSPKREDPQFF
>TRBV5-1|TRBD1|TRBJ2-7
CASSTNDRAISYEQYF
>TRBV6-1|TRBD2|TRBJ2-1
CASSGGLAGNNEQFF
>TRBV20-1|-|TRBJ2-5
CSARFVQETQYF
>TRBV7-9|-|TRBJ2-1
CASSSGGIEQFF
>TRBV11-2|-|TRBJ2-1
CASSLEPRGGYNEQFF
>TRBV4-2|-|TRBJ2-7
CASSQDRGVNYEQYF
>TRBV7-2|TRBD2|TRBJ2-1
CASSRGAGAAYNEQFF
>TRBV5-1|-|TRBJ2-5
CASSLGASEQETQYF
>TRBV6-2/TRBV6-3|TRBD1|TRBJ2-1
CASSTGGPNEQFF
>TRBV19|-|TRBJ1-1
CASIYGPANTEAFF
>TRBV6-2/TRBV6-3|-|TRBJ2-5
CASSYSHSFQETQYF
>TRBV7-2|-|TRBJ2-3
CASSGRDWQYF